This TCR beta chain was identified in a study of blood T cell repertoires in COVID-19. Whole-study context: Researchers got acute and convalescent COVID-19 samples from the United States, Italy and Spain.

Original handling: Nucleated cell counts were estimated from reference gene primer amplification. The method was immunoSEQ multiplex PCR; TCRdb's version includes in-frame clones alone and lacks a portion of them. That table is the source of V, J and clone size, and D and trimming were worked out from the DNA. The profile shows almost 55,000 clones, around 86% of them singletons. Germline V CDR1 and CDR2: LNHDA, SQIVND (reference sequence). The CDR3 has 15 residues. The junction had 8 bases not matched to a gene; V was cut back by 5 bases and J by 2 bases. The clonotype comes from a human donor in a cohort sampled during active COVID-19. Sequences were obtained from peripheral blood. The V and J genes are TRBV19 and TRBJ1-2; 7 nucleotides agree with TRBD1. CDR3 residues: CASSGGQPLNYGYTF. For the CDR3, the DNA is TGTGCCAGTAGTGGGGGACAGCCACTAAACTATGGCTACACCTTC.